Below, 26 T cell receptor beta chains from the same sample are listed, as sequenced in a study of T cell responses to AZD1222 COVID-19 vaccine. Using immunoSEQ multiplex PCR, the repertoire was profiled, and TCRdb retains in-frame clones only, with some absent. Seen here are 130,000 to 150,000 clones, about 92% observed once, and the top ten hold 9% to 15%. The material sequenced was peripheral blood, taken after recovery from COVID-19. The origin of the receptors is an adult who had recovered from COVID-19.

V usage is TRBV3-1 (or the pseudogene TRBV3-2) and J usage is TRBJ2-7; 7 bases fit TRBD1. V lost 1 base to trimming and J lost 2 bases; unmatched junction nucleotides: 5. The CDR3 is 15 amino acids. Germline V gene lookup returns CDR1 LGHDT and CDR2 YNNKEL (reference sequence). CDR3 coding DNA: TGTGCCAGCAGCCAAGGCTTGACAGGGACCTACGAGCAGTACTTC. Translation gives CASSQGLTGTYEQYF.

Remarks on this clone: The same CDR3 can be traced to other DNA sequences in this sample. The chain employs TRBV28 and TRBJ2-2, with D unclear. Per the germline V gene, CDR1 is MDHEN and CDR2 is SYDVKM. Between the trimmed V and J ends, which lost 2 bases and 4 bases, there was a span of 2 bases. CDR3 length equals 12 residues. This CDR3 is CASSLGTGELFF. The CDR3 coding sequence is TGTGCCAGCAGTTTAGGCACCGGGGAGCTGTTTTTT.

This clone came up once. J is TRBJ1-5 and V is TRBV6-5; 7 nucleotides match TRBD1. J gave up 1 base and V 4 bases, and 7 bases lay outside the gene matches. CDR1 is MNHEY and CDR2 is SVGAGI in the germline V gene. The CDR3 consists of 16 residues. The CDR3 DNA reads as TGTGCCAGCAGTTCCACGGGAGGGGGCAGCAATCAGCCCCAGCATTTT. Translating it yields CASSSTGGGSNQPQHF.

The rearrangement joins TRBV10-2 to TRBJ2-1; 10 bases fit TRBD2. Per the germline V gene, CDR1 is WSHSY and CDR2 is SAAADI. J lost 8 bases, V lost 2 bases, and 6 bases had no gene match. This CDR3 contains 15 residues. The CDR3 region is CASSEKVAGGHEQFF. CDR3 sequence (DNA): TGCGCCAGCAGTGAGAAGGTAGCGGGAGGCCATGAGCAGTTCTTC.

This rearrangement joins TRBV4-1 to TRBJ1-1; the D is unclear. Trimming took 0 bases from V and 10 from J, leaving 18 bases between them. The germline V gene has CDR1 MGHRA and CDR2 YSYEKL. The CDR3 is 15 residues long. CDR3 loop: CASSQDQDPLRGAFF. CDR3 nucleotides: TGCGCCAGCAGCCAAGATCAGGACCCCCTTCGGGGAGCTTTCTTT.

V gene TRBV11-1 combines with J gene TRBJ2-1; D gene ambiguous. This CDR3 is 13 amino acids long. Trimming cost V 2 bases and J 4 bases, with 6 bases left between them. Germline V CDR1 and CDR2: SGHAT, FQDESV (reference sequence). CDR3 sequence (DNA): TGTGCCAGCAGCTTAACGAGTTACAATGAGCAGTTCTTC. Translated, it gives CASSLTSYNEQFF.

The chain has TRBV10-3 and TRBJ2-1, with D possibly TRBD2 on 6 matching bases. The CDR3 spans 13 residues. Germline-derived CDR1 and CDR2 are ENHRY and SYGVKD. V was pared by 4 bases and J by 7 bases, with 11 bases between. The CDR3 DNA reads TGTGCCATCAGTGGGCTGGGACTTAATGAGCAGTTCTTC. Its protein is CAISGLGLNEQFF.

This clone was recorded only once. This CDR3 is also generated by other DNA sequences in the sample. V is TRBV19 and J is TRBJ1-1; no clear D gene. Germline lookup yields CDR1 LNHDA and CDR2 SQIVND (reference sequence). V dropped 3 bases and J dropped 2 bases, with 7 bases sitting between them. The CDR3 has 13 amino acids. Written as DNA, the CDR3 is TGTGCCAGTAGTATTGGACCCAACACTGAAGCTTTCTTT. Translating gives CASSIGPNTEAFF.

This clone was seen just once. The chain recombines TRBV28 with TRBJ2-7; D unresolved. With 7 bases removed from V and 3 bases from J, the gap between germline ends came to 16 bases. The CDR3 contains 14 residues. Looked up from germline, CDR1 is MDHEN and CDR2 is SYDVKM. CDR3 region: CASTPGVGFYEQYF. The CDR3 DNA is TGTGCCAGCACCCCAGGCGTCGGGTTCTACGAGCAGTACTTC.

V is TRBV6-6 and J is TRBJ2-1, with D possibly being TRBD2 (5 bases). Deletions cut 2 bases from V and 6 bases from J, with 5 bases between. The CDR3 loop spans 12 amino acids. Germline V gene lookup returns CDR1 MNHNY and CDR2 SVGAGI (reference sequence). The DNA for the CDR3 is TGTGCCAGCAGTTACACTAGCAATGAGCAGTTCTTC. Its translation is CASSYTSNEQFF.

In its sample, this clone was seen a few times. The CDR3 sequence is CASSLTQAGLNTGELFF. In DNA form, the CDR3 reads TGCGCCAGCAGTCTGACGCAGGCGGGACTTAACACCGGGGAGCTGTTTTTT. The V call is TRBV10-2, the J call TRBJ2-2; D perhaps matches TRBD2 (6 bases). CDR1 is WSHSY, CDR2 SAAADI, per germline. This CDR3 has 17 residues. Trimming stripped 5 bases from V and 2 bases from J, with 18 bases between.

DNA for the CDR3: TGTGCCAGCAGTTCGGTTGGCTACGAGCAGTACTTC. Its translation: CASSSVGYEQYF. The chain is built from TRBV27 and TRBJ2-7; D unresolved. The V end lost 4 bases, the J end lost 3 bases, and 7 bases lay between the germline ends. The germline V gene has CDR1 MNHEY and CDR2 SMNVEV (reference sequence). The CDR3 has 12 amino acids.

The chain recombines TRBV15 with TRBJ1-1, with TRBD1 as a possible D gene (6 bases). Deletions cut 0 bases from V and 4 bases from J, with 9 bases between. The CDR3 has 14 residues. CDR1 is LNHNV, CDR2 YYDKDF, per germline (reference sequence). The CDR3: CATSRDRGFTEAFF. DNA of the CDR3: TGTGCCACCAGCAGAGATAGGGGGTTCACTGAAGCTTTCTTT.

The chain has TRBV3-1 (or the pseudogene TRBV3-2) and TRBJ2-4, with D uncertain. The CDR3 has 13 amino acids. V was clipped by 1 base and J by 0 bases, with 1 base between them. The germline V gene encodes CDR1 LGHDT and CDR2 YNNKEL (reference sequence). The CDR3 sequence is CASSQGAKNIQYF. Here the CDR3 DNA reads TGTGCCAGCAGCCAAGGAGCCAAAAACATTCAGTACTTC.

This sequence joins TRBV28 and TRBJ1-4; 7 positions agree with TRBD1. Germline V CDR1 and CDR2: MDHEN, SYDVKM. V gave up 6 bases and J gave up 0 bases; unmatched junction bases: 7. The CDR3 totals 16 residues. The DNA for the CDR3 is TGTGCCAGCAGCCTTACAGGGGAAGCAACTAATGAAAAACTGTTTTTT. Translation gives CASSLTGEATNEKLFF.

The V call is TRBV5-1, the J call TRBJ1-2; the match to TRBD1 covers 8 bases. The ends lost 6 bases at V and 8 bases at J; junction bases unmatched: 15. CDR3 length equals 15 residues. Germline V CDR1 and CDR2: SGHRS, YFSETQ. CDR3 sequence (DNA): TGCGCCAGCACCTCATCCGGGACAGGAACGTGGGGCTACACCTTC. Residues: CASTSSGTGTWGYTF. Supplemented by reference TRBV5-1 and TRBJ1-2, the full variable domain reads KAGVTQTPRYLIKTRGQQVTLSCSPISGHRSVSWYQQTPGQGLQFLFEYFSETQRNKGNFPGRFSGRQFSNSRSEMNVSTLELGDSALYLCASTSSGTGTWGYTFGSGTRLTVV.

The J gene is TRBJ2-3, the V gene TRBV5-5; 11 bases agree with TRBD2. The CDR3 extends over 16 amino acids. The V gene end was trimmed by 1 base and the J gene end by 5 bases; junction bases not matched to a gene: 6. Germline values: CDR1 SGHKS, CDR2 YYEKEE (reference sequence). The CDR3 spells CASSLYTSGGLDTQYF. CDR3 sequence (DNA): TGTGCCAGCAGCTTGTATACTAGCGGGGGATTAGATACGCAGTATTTT.

The chain has TRBV28 and TRBJ2-7, with TRBD1 as a possible D gene (6 bases). The V gene lost 6 bases and the J gene lost 2 bases, with 23 bases spanning the gap. The CDR3 spans 17 residues. The germline gives CDR1 MDHEN, CDR2 SYDVKM. CDR3 nucleotide sequence: TGTGCCAGCAGCCAGGGGCCCGTAGGTGTGGTACCCTACGAGCAGTACTTC. As protein: CASSQGPVGVVPYEQYF.

The chain has TRBV6-2 or TRBV6-3 and TRBJ2-7, with a possible D match to TRBD2 (5 bases). Between the trimmed V and J ends, which lost 0 bases and 9 bases, there was a span of 12 bases. CDR3 length: 13 residues. Germline values: CDR1 MNHEY, CDR2 SVGEGT. Here the CDR3 DNA reads TGTGCCAGCAGTTACTCAACTAGTTCAGTGCAGTACTTC. Amino acid sequence: CASSYSTSSVQYF.

The rearrangement links TRBV11-2 to TRBJ2-7; TRBD2 agrees at 9 bases. The CDR3 covers 17 residues. V shed 1 base, J shed 4 bases, and the junction held 11 bases outside the gene matches. Germline V gene sequence: CDR1 SGHAT, CDR2 FQNNGV. CDR3 DNA: TGTGCCAGCAGCTTAGTGGCCCTAAGCGGGAGGAGGTACGAGCAGTACTTC. Residues: CASSLVALSGRRYEQYF.

V and J are TRBV6-5 and TRBJ2-7; 10 nucleotides match TRBD2. CDR1 is MNHEY and CDR2 is SVGAGI in the germline V gene. V was pared by 8 bases and J by 1 base, with 2 bases of the junction left unmatched. This CDR3 comprises 13 residues. The DNA of the CDR3 is TGTGCCAGCGGACTAGCGGCTTCCTACGAGCAGTACTTC. Translated, it gives CASGLAASYEQYF.

The chain combines TRBV7-9 with TRBJ1-2; TRBD1 matches at 9 bases. This CDR3 is 17 amino acids long. V gave up 4 bases and J gave up 0 bases; unmatched junction bases: 9. Germline-derived CDR1 and CDR2 are SEHNR and FQNEAQ (reference sequence). The CDR3 nucleotides read TGTGCCAGCAGCTCCCCCCCGGGACAGGGAGCTAACTATGGCTACACCTTC. Translation: CASSSPPGQGANYGYTF.

The chain recombines TRBV23-1 with TRBJ1-3; D may be TRBD1 (6 bases). TRBV23-1 is an open reading frame whose function is uncertain. V was clipped by 8 bases and J by 0 bases, with 17 bases between them. The CDR3 runs to 16 residues. This CDR3 is CASVVTGVISGNTIYF. Written as DNA, the CDR3 is TGCGCCAGCGTCGTGACAGGAGTAATCTCTGGAAACACCATATATTTT.

This chain uses TRBV5-6 with TRBJ1-5, with 7 positions matching TRBD1. Germline CDR1 and CDR2: SGHDT and YYEEEE. The CDR3 contains 15 residues. The V segment lost 4 bases and the J segment 0 bases; nucleotides outside the gene matches: 4. CDR3 in amino acids: CASSRQGDSNQPQHF. Written as DNA, the CDR3 is TGTGCCAGCAGCCGACAGGGAGATAGCAATCAGCCCCAGCATTTT.

The V gene is TRBV14, the J gene TRBJ2-3; 11 nucleotides match TRBD2. CDR3 length equals 19 residues. Trimming cost V 4 bases and J 0 bases; bases outside gene matches: 12. Germline-derived CDR1 and CDR2 are SGHDN and FVKESK. CDR3 nucleotides: TGTGCCAGCAGCCGGACCCTAGCGGGAGGATGGTTTAGCACAGATACGCAGTATTTT. Its translation is CASSRTLAGGWFSTDTQYF.

The gene calls are TRBV24-1 and TRBJ1-2; D gene uncertain. The germline V gene encodes CDR1 KGHDR and CDR2 SFDVKD. The CDR3 sequence is 12 residues long. With 2 bases removed from V and 11 bases from J, the gap between germline ends came to 11 bases. DNA of the CDR3: TGTGCCACCAGTGATTCACCGGGAATTTACACCTTC. Translating it yields CATSDSPGIYTF.